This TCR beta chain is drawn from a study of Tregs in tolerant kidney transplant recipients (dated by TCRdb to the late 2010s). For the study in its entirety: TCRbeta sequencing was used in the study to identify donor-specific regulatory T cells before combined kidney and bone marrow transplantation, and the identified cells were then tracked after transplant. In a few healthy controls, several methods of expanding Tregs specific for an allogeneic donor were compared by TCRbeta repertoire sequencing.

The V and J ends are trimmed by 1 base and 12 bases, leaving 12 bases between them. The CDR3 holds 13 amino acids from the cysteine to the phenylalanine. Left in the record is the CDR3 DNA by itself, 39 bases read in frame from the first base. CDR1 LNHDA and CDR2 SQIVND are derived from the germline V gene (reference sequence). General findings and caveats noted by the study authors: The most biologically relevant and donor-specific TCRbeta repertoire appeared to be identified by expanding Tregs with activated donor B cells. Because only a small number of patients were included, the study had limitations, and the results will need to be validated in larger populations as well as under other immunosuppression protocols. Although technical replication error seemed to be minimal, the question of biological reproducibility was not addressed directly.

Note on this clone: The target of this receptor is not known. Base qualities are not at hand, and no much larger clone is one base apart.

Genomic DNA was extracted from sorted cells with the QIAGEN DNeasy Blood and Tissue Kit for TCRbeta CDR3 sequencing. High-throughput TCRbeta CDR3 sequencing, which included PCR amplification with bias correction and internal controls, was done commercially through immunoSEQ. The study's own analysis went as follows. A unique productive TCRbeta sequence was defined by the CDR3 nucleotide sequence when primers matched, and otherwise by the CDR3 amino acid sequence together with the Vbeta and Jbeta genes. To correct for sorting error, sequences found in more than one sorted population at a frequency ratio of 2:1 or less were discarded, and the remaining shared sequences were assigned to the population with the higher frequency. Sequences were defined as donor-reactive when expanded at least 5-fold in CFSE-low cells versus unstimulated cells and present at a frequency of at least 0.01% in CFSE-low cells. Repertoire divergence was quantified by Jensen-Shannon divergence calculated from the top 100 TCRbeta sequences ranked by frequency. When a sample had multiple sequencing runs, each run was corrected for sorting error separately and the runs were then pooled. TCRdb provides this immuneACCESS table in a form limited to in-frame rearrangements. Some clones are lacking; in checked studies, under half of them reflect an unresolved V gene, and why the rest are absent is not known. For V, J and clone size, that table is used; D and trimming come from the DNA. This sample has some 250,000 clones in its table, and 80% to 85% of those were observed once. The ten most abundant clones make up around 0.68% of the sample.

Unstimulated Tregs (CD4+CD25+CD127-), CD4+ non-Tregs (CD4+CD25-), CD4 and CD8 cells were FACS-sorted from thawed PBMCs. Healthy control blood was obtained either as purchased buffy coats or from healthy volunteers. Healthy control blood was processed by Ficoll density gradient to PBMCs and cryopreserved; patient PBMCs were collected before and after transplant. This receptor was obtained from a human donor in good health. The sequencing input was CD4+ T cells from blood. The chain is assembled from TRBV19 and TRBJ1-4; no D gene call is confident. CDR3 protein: CASSIALSEELFF. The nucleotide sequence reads TGTGCCAGTAGTATAGCCCTCAGCGAAGAACTGTTTTTT.